These T cell receptor beta chains were read from a single sample in a study of Graves' ophthalmopathy and Graves' hyperthyroidism. TCRdb called the multiplex PCR reads again in MiXCR, with one record for every CDR3 protein. The sample has about 740,000 distinct CDR3 sequences; roughly two fifths are singletons. Sequencing was performed on peripheral blood. Receptors originate from an adult man with Graves' ophthalmopathy. CDR3s include the opening cysteine and the closing phenylalanine or tryptophan. A D gene is named only where the DNA matches it firmly. Not all rows give a size; the values are once, few, many and, for expanded clones, a class.

J: TRBJ1-5
D: .
V: TRBV15
size: many
CDR3: CATSRGDIQPQHF

J: TRBJ1-1
D: TRBD1
V: TRBV12-3/TRBV12-4
size: many
CDR3: CASSFAGGTEAFF

J: TRBJ1-2
D: .
V: TRBV2
size: many
CDR3: CASSDTGYGYTF

J: TRBJ2-7
D: TRBD2
V: TRBV15
size: .
CDR3: CATSPGLAGLYEQYF

J: TRBJ2-6
D: .
V: TRBV7-2
size: .
CDR3: CASSAQRTGANVLTF

J: TRBJ1-4
D: .
V: TRBV9
size: .
CDR3: CASSVAAGLRNEKLFF

J: .
D: TRBD1
V: TRBV11-1
size: .
CDR3: CASSGQGIGEQFF

J: TRBJ2-7
D: .
V: TRBV13
size: .
CDR3: CASSSLHQSYEQYF

J: TRBJ2-5
D: .
V: TRBV19
size: few
CDR3: CASSIGAVQETQYF

J: TRBJ1-2
D: .
V: TRBV7-9
size: once
CDR3: CASSYAGLNYGYTF

J: TRBJ1-2
D: .
V: TRBV11-2
size: .
CDR3: CASSLARGSYGYTF

J: TRBJ1-2
D: .
V: TRBV25-1
size: once
CDR3: CASNPGVNYGYTF

J: TRBJ2-2
D: .
V: TRBV7-9
size: many
CDR3: CASRGTAVANTGELFF

J: TRBJ2-7
D: TRBD2
V: TRBV13
size: few
CDR3: CASSILAEETYEQYF

J: TRBJ2-6
D: .
V: TRBV5-4
size: few
CDR3: CASAGGLLGPGANVLTF